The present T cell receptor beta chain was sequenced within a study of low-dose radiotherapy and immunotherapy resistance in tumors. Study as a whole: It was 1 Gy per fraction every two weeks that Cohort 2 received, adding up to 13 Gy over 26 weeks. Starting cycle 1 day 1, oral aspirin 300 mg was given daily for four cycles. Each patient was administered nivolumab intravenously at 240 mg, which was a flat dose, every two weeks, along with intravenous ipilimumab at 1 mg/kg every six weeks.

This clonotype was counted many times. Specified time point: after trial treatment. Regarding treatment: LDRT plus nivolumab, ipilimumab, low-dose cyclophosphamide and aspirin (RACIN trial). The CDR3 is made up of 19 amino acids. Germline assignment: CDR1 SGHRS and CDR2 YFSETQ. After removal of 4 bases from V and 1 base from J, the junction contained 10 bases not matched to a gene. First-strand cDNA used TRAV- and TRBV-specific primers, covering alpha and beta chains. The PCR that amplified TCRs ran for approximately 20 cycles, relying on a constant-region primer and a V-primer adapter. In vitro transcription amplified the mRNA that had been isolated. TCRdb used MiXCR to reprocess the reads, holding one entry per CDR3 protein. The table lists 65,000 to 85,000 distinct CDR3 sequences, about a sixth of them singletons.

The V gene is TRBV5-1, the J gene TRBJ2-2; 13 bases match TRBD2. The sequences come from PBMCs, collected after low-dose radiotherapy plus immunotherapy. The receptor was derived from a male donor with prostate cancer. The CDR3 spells CASSIEGLAGVGNTGELFF. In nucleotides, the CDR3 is TGCGCCAGCAGCATAGAAGGACTAGCGGGAGTTGGGAACACCGGGGAGCTGTTTTTT.